This T cell receptor (beta chain) was sequenced in a study of blood T cell repertoires in COVID-19. Germline V gives CDR1 MNHEY, CDR2 SMNVEV (reference sequence). The CDR3 consists of 16 residues. V lost 6 bases to trimming and J lost 6 bases; unmatched junction nucleotides: 10. The table came from immunoSEQ multiplex PCR; TCRdb's copy has only in-frame clones and leaves some out. The sample carries about 87,000 clones, about 87% recorded once. The sequencing sample was made of peripheral blood. The sequence was obtained from a man in his forties or fifties with acute or convalescent COVID-19. The genes are TRBV27 and TRBJ1-6, with 8 positions matching TRBD1. CDR3 in DNA: TGTGCCAGCAGACGAGCGACAGGGGTTGGTAATTCACCCCTCCACTTT. Residues: CASRRATGVGNSPLHF.